This T cell receptor beta chain was captured by sequencing in a study of T cell responses to AZD1222 COVID-19 vaccine. The table came from immunoSEQ multiplex PCR; TCRdb's copy has only in-frame clones and leaves some out. The data show around 130,000 clones, with 88% seen just once and roughly a sixth held by the top ten. Concerning this clone itself: Its antigen is currently unknown.

Study results and caveats: Nearly half of spike-specific TCRs reportedly go after variant regions that carry no mutations.

This specimen was peripheral blood, taken on day 0 of MenACWY control vaccination. The receptor's source is an adult in good health.

CDR3 coding DNA: TGTGCCAGCAGCGTAGTTTTGGCGCGGTCCCGCTCCTACAATGAGCAGTTCTTC. Its protein product is CASSVVLARSRSYNEQFF. V and J are TRBV9 and TRBJ2-1; D not certain. Trimming left V 0 bases short and J 0 bases short, with 16 bases between. This CDR3 spans 18 amino acids. CDR1 SGDLS and CDR2 YYNGEE come from the germline V gene.